This record looks at one T cell receptor (beta chain) sequence and its context. Its antigen is undetermined. The data originate from a study of T cells after yellow fever vaccination. Background on the study: Those fractions that held only low numbers of cells were prepared using the SMART-Seq v4 Ultra Low Input RNA kit.

Germline V gene sequence: CDR1 SQVTM, CDR2 ANQGSEA. Unmatched junction bases numbered 4, after V lost 4 bases and J lost 6 bases. The CDR3 spans 13 residues. TCRdb fed the 5' RACE reads into MiXCR, producing one record per CDR3 protein. The sample lists some 600,000 distinct CDR3 sequences; about 12% were seen once. Study outcomes and limitations: Few clonotypes appeared in both CD4 and CD8 compartments. Contamination by abundant bulk-population clonotypes could be present in FACS-sorted repertoires.

Sequenced here: PBMCs, sampled on the day of the yellow fever booster vaccination. The rearrangement links TRBV29-1 to TRBJ1-4, with TRBD1 matching 8 bases. The TCR comes from a man aged 25-45 years who received the YFV17D yellow fever vaccine. The DNA of the CDR3 is TGCAGCGTTGCTCAGGGGGCGCATGAAAAACTGTTTTTT. It codes for CSVAQGAHEKLFF.